This T cell receptor (beta chain) was captured by sequencing in a study of T cell responses to AZD1222 COVID-19 vaccine. Study-wide results and caveats: Reportedly, nearly half the spike-specific TCRs target unmutated variant regions.

On this clone: Antigen: not known.

The table came from immunoSEQ multiplex PCR; TCRdb's copy has only in-frame clones and leaves some out. The table shows about 110,000 clones, with around 90% occurring only once. V lost 4 bases, J lost 4 bases, and 8 bases lay in between. CDR3 size: 12 residues. Germline-derived CDR1 and CDR2 are SGHKS and YYEKEE (reference sequence). This chain links TRBV5-5 with TRBJ1-2; perhaps TRBD1 as D (5 bases). The source of this sequence is an adult who received the AZD1222 COVID-19 vaccine. The material sequenced was peripheral blood, taken 28 days after the second AZD1222 dose. CDR3 sequence reads: CASSDSSYGYTF. In DNA, the CDR3 is TGTGCCAGCAGCGACAGTTCCTATGGCTACACCTTC. The variable domain in full, completed from reference TRBV5-5 and TRBJ1-2, reads DAGVTQSPTHLIKTRGQQVTLRCSPISGHKSVSWYQQVLGQGPQFIFQYYEKEERGRGNFPDRFSARQFPNYSSELNVNALLLGDSALYLCASSDSSYGYTFGSGTRLTVV.